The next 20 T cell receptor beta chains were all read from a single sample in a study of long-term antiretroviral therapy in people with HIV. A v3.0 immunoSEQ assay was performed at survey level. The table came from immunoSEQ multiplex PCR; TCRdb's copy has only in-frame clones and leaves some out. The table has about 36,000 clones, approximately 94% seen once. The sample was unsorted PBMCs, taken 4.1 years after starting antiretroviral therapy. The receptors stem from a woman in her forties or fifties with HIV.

Here the CDR3 DNA reads TGTGCCAGCAGCTTAGCATCGGACAGGCTGGGGGATTCACCCCTCCACTTT. Translated, it gives CASSLASDRLGDSPLHF. The V and J genes are TRBV7-2 and TRBJ1-6, with 7 bases matching TRBD1. V shed 0 bases and J 8 bases; nucleotides not matched to a gene: 10. CDR1 and CDR2 (germline): SGHTA, FQGNSA. The CDR3 sequence is 17 residues long.

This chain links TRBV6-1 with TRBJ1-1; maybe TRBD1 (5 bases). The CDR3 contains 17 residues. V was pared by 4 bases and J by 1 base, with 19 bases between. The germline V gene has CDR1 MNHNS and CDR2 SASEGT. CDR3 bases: TGTGCCAGCAGTGTCCTTAGCTACAGGTCCGGGAACACTGAAGCTTTCTTT. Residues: CASSVLSYRSGNTEAFF.

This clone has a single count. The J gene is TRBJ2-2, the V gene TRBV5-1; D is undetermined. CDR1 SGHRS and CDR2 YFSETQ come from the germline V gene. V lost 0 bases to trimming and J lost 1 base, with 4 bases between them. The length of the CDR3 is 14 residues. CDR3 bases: TGCGCCAGCAGCTTGGCCGTGAACACCGGGGAGCTGTTTTTT. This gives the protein CASSLAVNTGELFF.

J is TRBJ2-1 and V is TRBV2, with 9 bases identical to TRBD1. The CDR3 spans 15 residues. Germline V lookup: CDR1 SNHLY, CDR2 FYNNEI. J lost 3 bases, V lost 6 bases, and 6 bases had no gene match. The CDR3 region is CASRTGTGRYNEQFF. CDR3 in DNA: TGTGCCAGCAGGACCGGGACAGGGCGCTACAATGAGCAGTTCTTC.

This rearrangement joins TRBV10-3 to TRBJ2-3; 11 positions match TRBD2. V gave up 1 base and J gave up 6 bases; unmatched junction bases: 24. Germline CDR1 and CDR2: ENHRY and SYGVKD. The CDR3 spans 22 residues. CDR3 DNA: TGTGCCATCAGTGAGTTGGGGTTGGGGACTAGCGGAGTTGCGACCCTTCGGGATACGCAGTATTTT. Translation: CAISELGLGTSGVATLRDTQYF.

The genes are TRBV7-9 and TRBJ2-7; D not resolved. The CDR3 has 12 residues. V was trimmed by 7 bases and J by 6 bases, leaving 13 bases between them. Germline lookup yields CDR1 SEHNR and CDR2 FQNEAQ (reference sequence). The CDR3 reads CASTTDMVEQYF. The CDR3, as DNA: TGTGCCAGCACCACAGATATGGTCGAGCAGTACTTC.

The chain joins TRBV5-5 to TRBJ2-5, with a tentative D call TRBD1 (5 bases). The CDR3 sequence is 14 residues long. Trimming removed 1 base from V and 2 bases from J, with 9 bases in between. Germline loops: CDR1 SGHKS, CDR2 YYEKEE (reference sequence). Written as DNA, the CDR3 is TGTGCCAGCAGCTTGAGCAGGGCGCAAGAGACCCAGTACTTC. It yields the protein CASSLSRAQETQYF.

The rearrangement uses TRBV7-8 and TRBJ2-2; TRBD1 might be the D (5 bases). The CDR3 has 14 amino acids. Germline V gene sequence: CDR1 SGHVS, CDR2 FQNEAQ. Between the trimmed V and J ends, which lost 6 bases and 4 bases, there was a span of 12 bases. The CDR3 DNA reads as TGTGCCAGCAGTTCAGACAGATTCACCGGGGAGCTGTTTTTT. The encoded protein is CASSSDRFTGELFF.

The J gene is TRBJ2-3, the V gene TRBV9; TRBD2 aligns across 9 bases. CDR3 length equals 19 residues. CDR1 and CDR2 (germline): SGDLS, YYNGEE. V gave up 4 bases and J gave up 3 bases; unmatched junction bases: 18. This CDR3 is CASSLRAVAGAHLTDTQYF. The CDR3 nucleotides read TGTGCCAGCAGCCTCCGGGCGGTAGCGGGGGCCCACTTGACAGATACGCAGTATTTT.

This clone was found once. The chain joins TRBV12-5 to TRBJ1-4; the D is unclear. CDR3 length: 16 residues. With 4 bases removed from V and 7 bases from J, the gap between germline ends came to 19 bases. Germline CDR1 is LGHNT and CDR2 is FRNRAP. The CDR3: CASGSTQGDSREKLFF. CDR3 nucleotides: TGTGCTAGTGGTTCTACGCAAGGCGACTCTCGTGAAAAACTGTTTTTT.

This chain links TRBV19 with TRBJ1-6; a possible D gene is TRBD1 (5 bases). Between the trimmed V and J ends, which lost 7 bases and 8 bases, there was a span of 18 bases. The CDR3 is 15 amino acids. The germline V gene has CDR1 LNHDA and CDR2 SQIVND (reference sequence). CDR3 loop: CASTSQGSGYSPLHF. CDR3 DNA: TGTGCCAGTACCTCGCAGGGCAGCGGTTATTCACCCCTCCACTTT.

The CDR3 nucleotides are TGCAGCGTTGGCGGAGTAATGAACACTGAAGCTTTCTTT. This sequence encodes CSVGGVMNTEAFF. The rearrangement joins TRBV29-1 to TRBJ1-1; D is uncertain. Germline loops: CDR1 SQVTM, CDR2 ANQGSEA. V was trimmed by 4 bases and J by 0 bases, leaving 9 bases between them. The CDR3 contains 13 residues.

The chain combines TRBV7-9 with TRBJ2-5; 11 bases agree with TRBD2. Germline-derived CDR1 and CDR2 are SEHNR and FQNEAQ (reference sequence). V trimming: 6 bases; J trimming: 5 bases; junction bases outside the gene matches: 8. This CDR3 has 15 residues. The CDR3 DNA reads TGTGCCAGCAGTCCGGGACTAGCGGTGTTTGAGACCCAGTACTTC. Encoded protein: CASSPGLAVFETQYF.

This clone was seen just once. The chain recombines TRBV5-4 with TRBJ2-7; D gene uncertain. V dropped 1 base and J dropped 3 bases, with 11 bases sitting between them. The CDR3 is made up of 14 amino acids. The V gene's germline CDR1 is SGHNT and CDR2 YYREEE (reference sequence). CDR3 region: CASSLYGMGYEQYF. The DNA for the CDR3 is TGTGCCAGCAGCTTGTACGGTATGGGCTACGAGCAGTACTTC.

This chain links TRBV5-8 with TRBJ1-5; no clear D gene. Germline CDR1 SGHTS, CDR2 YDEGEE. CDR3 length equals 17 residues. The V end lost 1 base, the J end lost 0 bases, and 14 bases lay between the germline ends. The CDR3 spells CASSLSASSYSNQPQHF. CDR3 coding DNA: TGTGCCAGCAGCTTGAGTGCATCCTCGTATAGCAATCAGCCCCAGCATTTT.

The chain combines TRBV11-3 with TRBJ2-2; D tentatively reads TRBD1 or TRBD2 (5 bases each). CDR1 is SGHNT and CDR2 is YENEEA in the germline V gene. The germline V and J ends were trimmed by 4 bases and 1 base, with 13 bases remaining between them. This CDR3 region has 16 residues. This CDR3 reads CASSSTGTRNTGELFF. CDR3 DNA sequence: TGTGCCAGCAGCTCTACCGGGACGAGGAACACCGGGGAGCTGTTTTTT. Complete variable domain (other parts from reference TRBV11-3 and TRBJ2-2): EAGVVQSPRYKIIEKKQPVAFWCNPISGHNTLYWYLQNLGQGPELLIRYENEEAVDDSQLPKDRFSAERLKGVDSTLKIQPAELGDSAVYLCASSSTGTRNTGELFFGEGSRLTVL.

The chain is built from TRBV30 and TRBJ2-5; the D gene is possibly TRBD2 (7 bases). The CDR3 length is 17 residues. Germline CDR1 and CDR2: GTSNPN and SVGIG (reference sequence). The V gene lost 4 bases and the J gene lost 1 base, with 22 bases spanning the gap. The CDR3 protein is CAWNQGLKPGVQETQYF. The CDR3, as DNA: TGTGCCTGGAACCAGGGACTAAAACCAGGGGTCCAAGAGACCCAGTACTTC.

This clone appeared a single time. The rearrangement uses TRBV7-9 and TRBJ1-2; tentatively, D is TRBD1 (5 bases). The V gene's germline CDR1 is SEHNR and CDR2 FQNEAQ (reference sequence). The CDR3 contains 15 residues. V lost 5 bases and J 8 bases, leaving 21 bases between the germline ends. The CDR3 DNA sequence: TGTGCCAGCAGCATAGACCGCGGACTCAGGGTAGGCTACACCTTC. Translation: CASSIDRGLRVGYTF.

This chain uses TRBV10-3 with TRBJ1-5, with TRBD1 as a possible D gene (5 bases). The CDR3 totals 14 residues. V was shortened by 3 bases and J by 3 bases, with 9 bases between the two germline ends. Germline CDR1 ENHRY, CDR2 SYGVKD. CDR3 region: CAISDRAVNQPQHF. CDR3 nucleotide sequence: TGTGCCATCAGTGACAGGGCAGTCAATCAGCCCCAGCATTTT.

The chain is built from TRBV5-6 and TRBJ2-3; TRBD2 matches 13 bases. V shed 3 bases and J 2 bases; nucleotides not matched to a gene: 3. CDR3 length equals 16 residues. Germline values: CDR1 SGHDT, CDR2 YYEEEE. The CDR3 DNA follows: TGTGCCAGCAGCTGGGGACTAGCGGGGTACACAGATACGCAGTATTTT. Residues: CASSWGLAGYTDTQYF.